This record looks at one T cell receptor (beta chain) sequence and its context. After removal of 4 bases from V and 2 bases from J, the junction contained 2 bases not matched to a gene. The CDR3 loop spans 15 amino acids. Germline-derived CDR1 and CDR2 are MGHRA and YSYEKL. The data derive from a study of blood T cell repertoires in COVID-19. Whole-study context: COVID-19 samples collected from the United States, Italy and Spain covered acute and convalescent phases.

Some clones are missing from TCRdb's copy, which holds only in-frame ones; the method was immunoSEQ multiplex PCR. The sample has about 260,000 clones; 88% are singletons. Specimen: peripheral blood. V is TRBV4-1 and J is TRBJ2-7; 13 nucleotides align to TRBD2. This receptor was identified in a woman in her 70s with COVID-19, enrolled during active disease. The CDR3 loop reads CASSPGLAGTYEQYF. The CDR3 nucleotides read TGCGCCAGCAGCCCGGGACTAGCGGGGACCTACGAGCAGTACTTC.